These 28 T cell receptor beta chains share one sample of origin, sequenced in a study of blood T cell repertoires in COVID-19. Sequencing was performed with immunoSEQ multiplex PCR; in TCRdb, only in-frame clones are kept and a portion is missing. The sample yields 200,000 to 250,000 clones, roughly 85% seen once. Sequencing was performed on peripheral blood. These receptors all come from a woman between 65 and 79 years old with active or convalescent COVID-19.

The CDR3 sequence is CASSLRGQRNYEQYF. DNA of the CDR3: TGTGCCAGTAGTCTGAGGGGGCAGAGAAATTACGAGCAGTACTTC. The chain is built from TRBV19 and TRBJ2-7, with 7 bases identical to TRBD1. V was pared by 5 bases and J by 4 bases, with 11 bases of the junction left unmatched. Germline CDR1 LNHDA, CDR2 SQIVND (reference sequence). There are 15 residues in the CDR3.

This chain connects TRBV11-1 to TRBJ1-2, with D possibly matching TRBD1 (5 bases). Germline CDR1 and CDR2: SGHAT and FQDESV (reference sequence). The CDR3 extends over 15 amino acids. Trimming pared 5 bases from V and 7 bases from J, leaving 20 bases between. The CDR3: CASSAGPGQGGGYTF. The CDR3 DNA reads TGTGCCAGCAGCGCTGGACCGGGTCAGGGAGGTGGCTACACCTTC.

The rearrangement uses TRBV12-5 and TRBJ2-3; 12 positions match TRBD2. The CDR3 loop spans 16 amino acids. Trimming cost V 5 bases and J 2 bases; bases outside gene matches: 5. Germline V gene sequence: CDR1 LGHNT, CDR2 FRNRAP. In nucleotides, the CDR3 is TGTGCTAGTGGTCCAGGACTAGCGGGGTCCACAGATACGCAGTATTTT. Translating it yields CASGPGLAGSTDTQYF. Full variable domain (remainder filled in from reference TRBV12-5 and TRBJ2-3): DARVTQTPRHKVTEMGQEVTMRCQPILGHNTVFWYRQTMMQGLELLAYFRNRAPLDDSGMPKDRFSAEMPDATLATLKIQPSEPRDSAVYFCASGPGLAGSTDTQYFGPGTRLTVL.

The chain has TRBV3-1 (or the pseudogene TRBV3-2) and TRBJ1-6; D call uncertain. Germline assignment: CDR1 LGHDT and CDR2 YNNKEL (reference sequence). Trimming cost V 3 bases and J 8 bases, with 8 bases left between them. The CDR3 contains 13 residues. CDR3 residues: CASSHSGDSPLHF. Written as DNA, the CDR3 is TGTGCCAGCAGCCATTCGGGAGATTCACCCCTCCACTTT.

The CDR3 sequence is CASSRGLAGLANEQFF. CDR3 coding DNA: TGTGCCAGCAGCAGAGGACTAGCGGGATTAGCCAATGAGCAGTTCTTC. This chain joins TRBV13 and TRBJ2-1, with 12 nucleotides matching TRBD2. The V gene end was trimmed by 5 bases and the J gene end by 6 bases; junction bases not matched to a gene: 8. CDR3 length: 16 residues. The germline V gene encodes CDR1 PRHDT and CDR2 FYEKMQ (reference sequence).

A single count supports this clone. This chain connects TRBV5-6 to TRBJ2-7, with D perhaps matching TRBD2 (6 bases). The CDR3 runs to 15 residues. With 3 bases removed from V and 3 bases from J, the gap between germline ends came to 16 bases. Germline V gives CDR1 SGHDT, CDR2 YYEEEE. The CDR3 region has the DNA TGTGCCAGCAGCTCCCCGGTGAGGAGGGGCTACGAGCAGTACTTC. Translating gives CASSSPVRRGYEQYF.

Only a few counts were recorded for this clone. The chain carries TRBV6-5 and TRBJ1-4; D gene uncertain. Germline V gives CDR1 MNHEY, CDR2 SVGAGI. CDR3 size: 15 residues. V lost 2 bases, J lost 7 bases, and 14 bases lay in between. CDR3 DNA: TGTGCCAGCAGTTACGGTCGGGGTCGTCGTGAAAAACTGTTTTTT. Its protein product is CASSYGRGRREKLFF.

This rearrangement joins TRBV19 to TRBJ2-5, with 10 bases that match TRBD2. The CDR3 sequence is 14 residues long. The V gene's germline CDR1 is LNHDA and CDR2 SQIVND (reference sequence). V was clipped by 5 bases and J by 4 bases; unmatched bases: 4. CDR3 sequence reads: CASSVLAGRETQYF. In DNA form, the CDR3 reads TGTGCCAGTAGTGTACTAGCGGGGAGAGAGACCCAGTACTTC.

CDR3 sequence (DNA): TGTGCCAGCAGCCAAACCCTACCGGGACAGGGGGTCGTAATGGCCAAAAACATTCAGTACTTC. This translates into CASSQTLPGQGVVMAKNIQYF. The gene calls are TRBV4-2 and TRBJ2-4, with 11 nucleotides matching TRBD1. CDR1 is LGHNA and CDR2 is YNFKEQ in the germline V gene. V was clipped by 2 bases and J by 1 base; unmatched bases: 16. This CDR3 is built from 21 residues.

This clone has more than one count but fewer than ten. In DNA form, the CDR3 reads TGCGCCAGCAGCTTGGTACCCATGGGCGATGAGCAGTTCTTC. Translated: CASSLVPMGDEQFF. The rearrangement links TRBV5-1 to TRBJ2-1, with D unresolved. V lost 0 bases to trimming and J lost 8 bases, with 12 bases between them. The CDR3 spans 14 residues. Germline assignment: CDR1 SGHRS and CDR2 YFSETQ.

This chain uses TRBV3-1 (or the pseudogene TRBV3-2) with TRBJ2-6; 7 bases are a match to TRBD2. The CDR3 length is 18 residues. With V trimmed by 3 bases and J by 0 bases, 8 bases remained unmatched. Germline CDR1 is LGHDT and CDR2 is YNNKEL (reference sequence). The CDR3 reads CASSQGRVLSSGANVLTF. In nucleotides, the CDR3 is TGTGCCAGCAGCCAGGGGAGGGTCCTATCCTCTGGGGCCAACGTCCTGACTTTC.

There are a few counts of this clone. This chain links TRBV30 with TRBJ1-2; D unresolved. The CDR3 covers 14 residues. Trimming removed 1 base from V and 8 bases from J, with 17 bases in between. CDR1 is GTSNPN, CDR2 SVGIG, per germline (reference sequence). This CDR3 is CAWSAPPEVRGYTF. Written as DNA, the CDR3 is TGTGCCTGGAGTGCCCCTCCCGAGGTACGAGGCTACACCTTC.

In its sample, this clone was seen once. Here the CDR3 reads CASTPVPYEQYF. In nucleotides, the CDR3 is TGCGCCAGCACCCCAGTTCCCTACGAGCAGTACTTC. The V gene is TRBV10-1, the J gene TRBJ2-7; unclear D gene. The CDR3 contains 12 residues. The germline V gene has CDR1 WNHNN and CDR2 SYGVQD (reference sequence). Trimming removed 7 bases from V and 2 bases from J, with 9 bases in between.

This clone came up once. V usage is TRBV29-1 and J usage is TRBJ1-2, with a possible D match to TRBD1 (5 bases). Looked up from germline, CDR1 is SQVTM and CDR2 is ANQGSEA. Trimming pared 6 bases from V and 8 bases from J, leaving 19 bases between. This CDR3 region has 13 residues. The CDR3 DNA is TGCAGCGTCGAGGATTGGGGCCGACAGGGCTACACCTTC. This gives the protein CSVEDWGRQGYTF.

The rearrangement joins TRBV3-1 (or the pseudogene TRBV3-2) to TRBJ2-7, with 8 positions matching TRBD2. Trimming took 5 bases from V and 3 from J; bases not matched to a gene: 15. The CDR3 is 17 amino acids. Germline V lookup: CDR1 LGHDT, CDR2 YNNKEL (reference sequence). CDR3 in DNA: TGTGCCAGCAGCTACATACTAAAGCGGGAGTCTCGCTACGAGCAGTACTTC. Translation: CASSYILKRESRYEQYF.

This chain connects TRBV6-5 to TRBJ1-1, with D unclear. The CDR3 extends over 13 amino acids. Trimming took 10 bases from V and 1 from J, leaving 13 bases between them. Germline V gene lookup returns CDR1 MNHEY and CDR2 SVGAGI. Here the CDR3 reads CATLEQQNTEAFF. Here the CDR3 DNA reads TGTGCCACCTTAGAACAGCAGAACACTGAAGCTTTCTTT.

The CDR3 loop is CATSDRGRINEQFF. Here the CDR3 DNA reads TGTGCCACCAGTGATAGGGGGAGAATTAATGAGCAGTTCTTC. The chain links TRBV24-1 to TRBJ2-1; D is perhaps TRBD1 (6 bases). V was clipped by 3 bases and J by 7 bases, with 12 bases between them. Germline CDR1 reads KGHDR; CDR2 reads SFDVKD. The CDR3 length is 14 residues.

This clone was counted between two and nine times. This chain connects TRBV30 to TRBJ1-2, with 9 bases aligning to TRBD1. Germline CDR1 GTSNPN, CDR2 SVGIG (reference sequence). The CDR3 totals 15 residues. After removal of 3 bases from V and 1 base from J, the junction contained 6 bases not matched to a gene. The CDR3 DNA is TGTGCCTGGAGCGGGACAGGGTATAGTAACTATGGCTACACCTTC. Its translation is CAWSGTGYSNYGYTF.

This clone was detected a few times. No DNA is shown, since the ends of the CDR3 on it are uncertain; the CDR3 is the one TCRdb lists. The chain uses TRBV28 and TRBJ2-3; the table gives TRBD2 as D, unverified against the DNA. Looked up from germline, CDR1 is MDHEN and CDR2 is SYDVKM. The CDR3 has 16 residues if both end residues are counted. The CDR3: CASSFGAGGATDTQYF.

This sequence joins TRBV7-8 and TRBJ1-3; no clear D. Germline CDR1 and CDR2: SGHVS and FQNEAQ. The V end lost 5 bases, the J end lost 0 bases, and 11 bases lay between the germline ends. This CDR3 contains 15 residues. Written as DNA, the CDR3 is TGTGCCAGCAGCGGCGGAGGTAACTCTGGAAACACCATATATTTT. It specifies CASSGGGNSGNTIYF.

The J gene is TRBJ2-5, the V gene TRBV19, with 10 bases fitting TRBD1. The CDR3 consists of 14 residues. CDR1 and CDR2 (germline): LNHDA, SQIVND (reference sequence). With 8 bases clipped from V and 1 base from J, the junction kept 4 bases outside the gene matches. The CDR3 bases are TGTGCCAGTCGGGACAGGGGCCCCCAAGAGACCCAGTACTTC. This translates into CASRDRGPQETQYF.

The table lists this clone with a count of one. The chain combines TRBV10-3 with TRBJ1-2; D possibly corresponds to TRBD1 (5 bases). Trimming took 9 bases from V and 3 from J, leaving 14 bases between them. This CDR3 region has 13 residues. Germline CDR1 reads ENHRY; CDR2 reads SYGVKD. CDR3 sequence: CAISRDWDYGYTF. DNA for the CDR3: TGTGCCATTTCCAGGGATTGGGACTATGGCTACACCTTC.

The rearrangement links TRBV19 to TRBJ2-2, with 10 bases lining up with TRBD1. The V segment lost 5 bases and the J segment 6 bases; nucleotides outside the gene matches: 6. In germline, CDR1 is LNHDA, CDR2 SQIVND (reference sequence). This CDR3 is built from 15 residues. The DNA of the CDR3 is TGTGCCAGTAGTCGGGACAGGGGCGTCTCCGGGGAGCTGTTTTTT. Protein sequence: CASSRDRGVSGELFF. Based on the CDR3 plus reference TRBV19 and TRBJ2-2, the full variable domain is DGGITQSPKYLFRKEGQNVTLSCEQNLNHDAMYWYRQDPGQGLRLIYYSQIVNDFQKGDIAEGYSVSREKKESFPLTVTSAQKNPTAFYLCASSRDRGVSGELFFGEGSRLTVL.

The J gene is TRBJ1-6, the V gene TRBV9; no clear D. Per germline, CDR1 SGDLS and CDR2 YYNGEE. The CDR3 runs to 16 residues. V lost 2 bases, J lost 0 bases, and 9 bases lay in between. CDR3 in DNA: TGTGCCAGCAGCGTTAGTACGAGCTCCTATAATTCACCCCTCCACTTT. It specifies CASSVSTSSYNSPLHF.

This clone was counted a single time. The V call is TRBV3-1 (or the pseudogene TRBV3-2), the J call TRBJ2-3; possible D gene TRBD2, 5 bases. The germline V gene has CDR1 LGHDT and CDR2 YNNKEL (reference sequence). There are 13 residues in the CDR3. The ends were cut back, 2 bases at V and 7 bases at J, with 10 bases in the middle. This CDR3 reads CASSQPTGNTQYF. CDR3 in DNA: TGTGCCAGCAGCCAACCAACGGGGAATACGCAGTATTTT.

The chain employs TRBV5-1 and TRBJ2-5; TRBD2 agrees at 7 bases. The junction had 9 bases not matched to a gene; V was cut back by 0 bases and J by 4 bases. The CDR3 length is 16 residues. CDR1 is SGHRS, CDR2 YFSETQ, per germline. The CDR3 DNA reads as TGCGCCAGCAGCTTGGAACTAGCGCGGGGACGAGAGACCCAGTACTTC. Its translation is CASSLELARGRETQYF.

CDR3 in amino acids: CASSPGDSGNGYTF. CDR3 sequence (DNA): TGCGCCAGCAGCCCGGGGGACAGTGGAAATGGCTACACCTTC. The rearrangement joins TRBV5-1 to TRBJ1-2; 7 bases match TRBD1. Germline assignment: CDR1 SGHRS and CDR2 YFSETQ. The length of the CDR3 is 14 residues. Trimming cost V 4 bases and J 6 bases; bases outside gene matches: 9.

The chain carries TRBV7-2 and TRBJ2-1, with TRBD2 identical over 12 bases. V was clipped by 4 bases and J by 10 bases; unmatched bases: 5. The CDR3 extends over 14 amino acids. Germline CDR1 is SGHTA and CDR2 is FQGNSA. CDR3 DNA: TGTGCCAGCAGCTCTAGCGGGGGGGCGAGGGAGCAGTTCTTC. It translates to CASSSSGGAREQFF.